This TCR beta chain was recovered during a study of cytomegalovirus exposure and HLA in healthy donors. Looking at the study overall: Membership in the Caucasian-associated ancestry cluster was found for 65% to 85% of approximately 380 genotyped donors.

The primer mix had 60 Vbeta and 13 Jbeta primers. Profiling relied on immunoSEQ multiplex PCR, and the TCRdb table lists in-frame clones only, not all of them. The profile shows about 210,000 clones, 82% of them singletons. There are 12 residues in the CDR3. Trimming shortened V by 2 bases and J by 2 bases, and 4 bases separated the two germline ends. The germline V gene encodes CDR1 SQVTM and CDR2 ANQGSEA. The TCR comes from a man in his forties or fifties in good health and CMV-seropositive. Sequencing was carried out using PBMCs. V and J are TRBV29-1 and TRBJ2-1; the D is unclear. The CDR3: CSVEQTYNEQFF. CDR3 in DNA: TGCAGCGTTGAACAGACCTACAATGAGCAGTTCTTC.